These T cell receptor beta chains were read from a single sample in a study of OX40 agonist ivuxolimab in advanced cancers. Using immunoSEQ multiplex PCR, the repertoire was profiled, and TCRdb retains in-frame clones only, with some absent. The data hold 60,000 to 75,000 clones, with approximately 86% observed a single time. This sample comprised CD4+ or CD8+ T cells sorted from blood, obtained in a trial of the OX40 agonist ivuxolimab. Receptors originate from an adult with an advanced solid tumor such as melanoma, head and neck, liver or kidney cancer. Both conserved end residues are part of each CDR3. A D gene is named only where the DNA matches it firmly. Not every row has a clone size; where given, it reads once, few, many or a size class.

size: NA; V: TRBV28; D: NA; J: TRBJ2-1; CDR3: CASKFDWGGQGEQFF; DNA: TGTGCCAGCAAGTTCGATTGGGGGGGCCAGGGCGAGCAGTTCTTC
size: NA; V: TRBV4-1; D: NA; J: TRBJ2-2; CDR3: CASSQDGGQGAGELFF; DNA: TGCGCCAGCAGCCAAGACGGGGGGCAGGGGGCCGGGGAGCTGTTTTTT
size: NA; V: TRBV4-1; D: NA; J: TRBJ2-7; CDR3: CASSQEGGIYEQYF; DNA: TGCGCCAGCAGCCAAGAAGGGGGAATCTACGAGCAGTACTTC
size: once; V: TRBV11-2; D: TRBD2; J: TRBJ2-3; CDR3: CASSFVLAGGRGTDTQYF; DNA: TGTGCCAGCAGCTTCGTGCTAGCGGGGGGGCGAGGCACAGATACGCAGTATTTT
size: NA; V: TRBV18; D: NA; J: TRBJ2-7; CDR3: CASSGVTYEQYF; DNA: TGTGCCAGCTCAGGGGTCACCTACGAGCAGTACTTC
size: NA; V: TRBV7-9; D: NA; J: TRBJ2-5; CDR3: CASSRLYRDPVETQYF; DNA: TGTGCCAGCAGCCGCCTGTACAGGGACCCCGTGGAGACCCAGTACTTC
size: once; V: TRBV5-1; D: NA; J: TRBJ2-5; CDR3: CASSLGDQETQYF; DNA: TGCGCCAGCAGCTTGGGGGATCAAGAGACCCAGTACTTC
size: once; V: TRBV5-1; D: NA; J: TRBJ1-1; CDR3: CASSGGAAGDNTEAFF; DNA: TGCGCTAGCAGCGGGGGTGCGGCGGGGGACAACACTGAAGCTTTCTTT
size: NA; V: TRBV5-1; D: TRBD1; J: TRBJ2-6; CDR3: CASSLDGTGSSGANVLTF; DNA: TGCGCCAGCAGCTTGGATGGGACAGGGTCCTCTGGGGCCAACGTCCTGACTTTC
size: NA; V: TRBV5-5; D: NA; J: TRBJ1-2; CDR3: CASSLRQTNYGYTF; DNA: TGTGCCAGCAGCTTGAGGCAGACTAACTATGGCTACACCTTC
size: NA; V: TRBV30; D: NA; J: TRBJ1-2; CDR3: CAWSGSGSIGGYTF; DNA: TGTGCCTGGAGTGGATCGGGATCCATCGGAGGCTACACCTTC
size: NA; V: TRBV27; D: NA; J: TRBJ1-3; CDR3: CASISPAQGYSGNTIYF; DNA: TGTGCCAGCATCTCCCCAGCCCAGGGCTACTCTGGAAACACCATATATTTT
size: NA; V: TRBV7-9; D: TRBD1; J: TRBJ1-1; CDR3: CASSSGQLNTEAFF; DNA: TGTGCCAGCAGCTCGGGACAGTTGAACACTGAAGCTTTCTTT
size: NA; V: TRBV28; D: NA; J: TRBJ2-5; CDR3: CASSPAGAGAETQYF; DNA: TGTGCCAGCAGCCCCGCTGGGGCAGGAGCGGAGACCCAGTACTTC
size: NA; V: TRBV5-1; D: NA; J: TRBJ2-6; CDR3: CASSLAPGANVLTF; DNA: TGCGCCAGCAGCTTAGCCCCAGGGGCCAACGTCCTGACTTTC
size: NA; V: TRBV2; D: TRBD1; J: TRBJ1-1; CDR3: CASSPGQGLTEAFF; DNA: TGTGCCAGCAGCCCGGGACAGGGATTAACTGAAGCTTTCTTT
size: NA; V: TRBV10-3; D: NA; J: TRBJ1-1; CDR3: CAISFGTDYTEAFF; DNA: TGTGCCATCAGTTTCGGGACGGATTACACTGAAGCTTTCTTT
size: NA; V: TRBV27; D: NA; J: TRBJ1-3; CDR3: CASSSTTRGPGNTIYF; DNA: TGTGCCAGCAGTTCCACGACAAGAGGGCCGGGAAACACCATATATTTT
size: NA; V: TRBV6-5; D: NA; J: TRBJ1-1; CDR3: CASSYSRGSATRAFF; DNA: TGTGCCAGCAGTTACTCGAGAGGGTCAGCCACCCGAGCTTTCTTT
size: NA; V: TRBV18; D: TRBD2; J: TRBJ2-7; CDR3: CASSLGTSGSREQYF; DNA: TGTGCCAGCTCCCTGGGGACTAGCGGGAGTAGGGAGCAGTACTTC
size: NA; V: TRBV5-1; D: NA; J: TRBJ1-1; CDR3: CASSLGGVMNTEAFF; DNA: TGCGCCAGCAGCCTAGGAGGAGTCATGAACACTGAAGCTTTCTTT
size: once; V: TRBV6-6; D: NA; J: TRBJ1-2; CDR3: CASSPETGGINYGYTF; DNA: TGTGCCAGCAGTCCCGAAACAGGAGGGATCAACTATGGCTACACCTTC
size: NA; V: TRBV5-1; D: NA; J: TRBJ2-1; CDR3: CASRFRGTLRDEQFF; DNA: TGCGCCAGCAGGTTTCGCGGTACCCTTAGGGATGAGCAGTTCTTC
size: NA; V: TRBV7-2; D: TRBD1; J: TRBJ2-2; CDR3: CASTDREVTGELFF; DNA: TGTGCTAGTACGGACAGGGAGGTCACCGGGGAGCTGTTTTTT
size: NA; V: TRBV7-9; D: NA; J: TRBJ2-3; CDR3: CASSLGSSSTDTQYF; DNA: TGTGCCAGCTCCCTCGGGTCCTCCTCCACAGATACGCAGTATTTT
size: NA; V: TRBV4-1; D: TRBD1; J: TRBJ2-7; CDR3: CASSQDKGMTGNSYEQYF; DNA: TGCGCCAGCAGCCAAGATAAGGGAATGACAGGGAATTCCTACGAGCAGTACTTC
size: NA; V: TRBV6-1; D: NA; J: TRBJ1-1; CDR3: CASSNTGMGYTEAFF; DNA: TGTGCCAGCAGTAATACAGGGATGGGGTACACTGAAGCTTTCTTT
size: NA; V: TRBV27; D: NA; J: TRBJ1-1; CDR3: CASSYSRGTEAFF; DNA: TGTGCCAGCTCCTACTCCAGGGGTACTGAAGCTTTCTTT
size: NA; V: TRBV19; D: NA; J: TRBJ2-1; CDR3: CASSTQGPRASVEQFF; DNA: TGTGCCAGTAGTACCCAGGGGCCGAGAGCATCAGTTGAGCAGTTCTTC
size: NA; V: TRBV10-3; D: TRBD1; J: TRBJ1-1; CDR3: CAISHGTGGAGSEAFF; DNA: TGTGCCATCAGTCACGGGACAGGGGGCGCAGGGTCTGAAGCTTTCTTT
size: NA; V: TRBV5-5; D: TRBD2; J: TRBJ2-3; CDR3: CASSLITSGIQDTQYF; DNA: TGTGCCAGCAGCTTGATAACTAGCGGGATTCAAGATACGCAGTATTTT
size: NA; V: TRBV5-1; D: TRBD1; J: TRBJ1-1; CDR3: CASSTPGTGTNTEAFF; DNA: TGCGCCAGCAGCACCCCAGGGACAGGTACGAACACTGAAGCTTTCTTT
size: once; V: TRBV7-2; D: NA; J: TRBJ2-5; CDR3: CASSLARETQYF; DNA: TGTGCCAGCAGCTTAGCGAGGGAGACCCAGTACTTC